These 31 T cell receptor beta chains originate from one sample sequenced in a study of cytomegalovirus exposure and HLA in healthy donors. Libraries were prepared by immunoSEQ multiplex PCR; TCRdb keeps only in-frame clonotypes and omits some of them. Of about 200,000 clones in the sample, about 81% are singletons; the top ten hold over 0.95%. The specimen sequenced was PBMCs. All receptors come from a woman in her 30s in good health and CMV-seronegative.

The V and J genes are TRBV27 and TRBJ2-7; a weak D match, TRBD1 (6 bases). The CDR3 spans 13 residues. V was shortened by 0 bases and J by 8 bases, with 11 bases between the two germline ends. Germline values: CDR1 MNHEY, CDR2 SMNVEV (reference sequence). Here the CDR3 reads CASSLSGGPQQYF. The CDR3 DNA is TGTGCCAGCAGTTTATCAGGGGGTCCTCAGCAGTACTTC.

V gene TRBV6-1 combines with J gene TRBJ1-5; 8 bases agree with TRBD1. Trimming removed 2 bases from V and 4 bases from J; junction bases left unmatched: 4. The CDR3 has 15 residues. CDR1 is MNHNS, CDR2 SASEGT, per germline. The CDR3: CASSEMGQANQPQHF. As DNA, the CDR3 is TGTGCCAGCAGTGAAATGGGACAGGCTAATCAGCCCCAGCATTTT.

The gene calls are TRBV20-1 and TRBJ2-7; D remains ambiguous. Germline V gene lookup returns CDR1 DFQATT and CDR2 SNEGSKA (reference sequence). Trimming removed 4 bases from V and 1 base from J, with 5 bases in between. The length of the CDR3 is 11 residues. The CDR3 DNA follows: TGCAGTGCTACCAGTTCCTACGAGCAGTACTTC. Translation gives CSATSSYEQYF.

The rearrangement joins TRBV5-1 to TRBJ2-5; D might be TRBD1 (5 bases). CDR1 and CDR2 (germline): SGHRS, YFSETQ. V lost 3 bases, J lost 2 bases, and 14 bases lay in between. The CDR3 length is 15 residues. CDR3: CASSSTVRQQETQYF. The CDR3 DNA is TGCGCCAGCAGCTCCACTGTACGACAGCAAGAGACCCAGTACTTC.

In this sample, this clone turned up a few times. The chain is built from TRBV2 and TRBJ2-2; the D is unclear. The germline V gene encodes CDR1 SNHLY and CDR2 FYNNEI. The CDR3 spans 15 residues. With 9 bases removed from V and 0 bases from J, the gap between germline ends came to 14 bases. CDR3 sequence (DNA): TGTGCCAGTGGGTCGGCAGGTGCGAACACCGGGGAGCTGTTTTTT. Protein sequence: CASGSAGANTGELFF.

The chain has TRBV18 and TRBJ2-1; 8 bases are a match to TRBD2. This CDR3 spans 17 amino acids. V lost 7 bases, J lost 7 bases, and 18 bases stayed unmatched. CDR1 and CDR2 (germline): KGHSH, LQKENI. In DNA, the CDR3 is TGTGCCAGCTTGTTAGGTGGCGGGGGGCTCCCCGAGAATGAGCAGTTCTTC. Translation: CASLLGGGGLPENEQFF.

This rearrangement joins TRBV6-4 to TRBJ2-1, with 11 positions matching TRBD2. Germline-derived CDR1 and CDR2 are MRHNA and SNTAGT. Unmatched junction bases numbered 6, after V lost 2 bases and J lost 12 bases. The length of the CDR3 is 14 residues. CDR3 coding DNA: TGTGCCAGCAGTGACGCTCTAGCGGGGGGAACGCAGTTCTTC. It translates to CASSDALAGGTQFF.

The CDR3 DNA follows: TGTGCCAGCACCACAACCGGGACAGGGGGCTACGAGCAGTACTTC. It specifies CASTTTGTGGYEQYF. The chain carries TRBV6-5 and TRBJ2-7, with 11 bases lining up with TRBD1. J lost 3 bases, V lost 7 bases, and 8 bases had no gene match. The CDR3 consists of 15 residues. CDR1 is MNHEY and CDR2 is SVGAGI in the germline V gene.

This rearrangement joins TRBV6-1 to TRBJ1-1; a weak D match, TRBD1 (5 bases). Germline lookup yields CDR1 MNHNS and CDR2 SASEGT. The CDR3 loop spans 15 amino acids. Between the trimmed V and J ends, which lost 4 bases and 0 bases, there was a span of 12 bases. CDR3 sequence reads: CASSVQGALNTEAFF. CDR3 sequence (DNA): TGTGCCAGCAGTGTGCAGGGCGCTCTGAACACTGAAGCTTTCTTT.

Here the CDR3 reads CASSRSATNEKLFF. DNA for the CDR3: TGTGCCAGCAGCCGTTCCGCAACTAATGAAAAACTGTTTTTT. This chain links TRBV5-5 with TRBJ1-4; no definite D call. Trimming took 4 bases from V and 0 from J, leaving 7 bases between them. CDR1 is SGHKS and CDR2 is YYEKEE in the germline V gene (reference sequence). This CDR3 is built from 14 residues.

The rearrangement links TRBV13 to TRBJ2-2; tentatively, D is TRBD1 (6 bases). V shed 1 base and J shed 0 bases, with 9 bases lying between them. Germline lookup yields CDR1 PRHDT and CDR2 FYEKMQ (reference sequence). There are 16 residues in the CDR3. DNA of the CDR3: TGTGCCAGCAGCTTAGAAGGGGGTCCGAACACCGGGGAGCTGTTTTTT. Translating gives CASSLEGGPNTGELFF.

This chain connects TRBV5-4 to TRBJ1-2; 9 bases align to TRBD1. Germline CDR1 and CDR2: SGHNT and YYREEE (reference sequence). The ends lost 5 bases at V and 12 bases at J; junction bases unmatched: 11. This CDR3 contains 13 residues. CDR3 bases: TGTGCCAGCAGATCAGAACAGGGGGCGATGGACACCTTC. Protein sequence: CASRSEQGAMDTF. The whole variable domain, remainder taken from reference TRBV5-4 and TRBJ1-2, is ETGVTQSPTHLIKTRGQQVTLRCSSQSGHNTVSWYQQALGQGPQFIFQYYREEENGRGNFPPRFSGLQFPNYSSELNVNALELDDSALYLCASRSEQGAMDTFGSGTRLTVV.

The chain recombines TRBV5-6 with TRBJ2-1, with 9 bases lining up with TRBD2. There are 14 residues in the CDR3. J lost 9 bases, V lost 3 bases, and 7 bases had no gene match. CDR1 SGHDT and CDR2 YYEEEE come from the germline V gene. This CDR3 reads CASSSAGTSFEQFF. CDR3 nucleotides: TGTGCCAGCAGCTCAGCCGGGACTAGCTTTGAGCAGTTCTTC. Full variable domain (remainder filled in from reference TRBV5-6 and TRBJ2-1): DAGVTQSPTHLIKTRGQQVTLRCSPKSGHDTVSWYQQALGQGPQFIFQYYEEEERQRGNFPDRFSGHQFPNYSSELNVNALLLGDSALYLCASSSAGTSFEQFFGPGTRLTVL.

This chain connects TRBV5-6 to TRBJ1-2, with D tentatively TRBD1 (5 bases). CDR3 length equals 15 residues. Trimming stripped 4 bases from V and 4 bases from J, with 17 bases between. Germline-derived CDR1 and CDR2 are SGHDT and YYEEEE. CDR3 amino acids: CASSNSGGPGYGYTF. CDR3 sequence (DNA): TGTGCCAGCAGCAACTCCGGGGGACCTGGCTATGGCTACACCTTC.

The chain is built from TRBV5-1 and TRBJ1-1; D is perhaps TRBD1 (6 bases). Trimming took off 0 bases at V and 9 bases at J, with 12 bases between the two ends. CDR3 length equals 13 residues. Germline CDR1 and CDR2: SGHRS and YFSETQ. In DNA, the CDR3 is TGCGCCAGCAGCTTGGTGGGGGGGCTCCAAGCTTTCTTT. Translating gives CASSLVGGLQAFF. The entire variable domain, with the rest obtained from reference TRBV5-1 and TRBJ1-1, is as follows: KAGVTQTPRYLIKTRGQQVTLSCSPISGHRSVSWYQQTPGQGLQFLFEYFSETQRNKGNFPGRFSGRQFSNSRSEMNVSTLELGDSALYLCASSLVGGLQAFFGQGTRLTVV.

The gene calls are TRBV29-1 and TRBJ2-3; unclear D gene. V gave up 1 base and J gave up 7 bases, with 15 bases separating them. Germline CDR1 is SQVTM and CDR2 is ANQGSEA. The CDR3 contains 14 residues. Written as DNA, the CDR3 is TGCAGCGTTGAAGGTGCCTCAGGTACGAATACGCAGTATTTT. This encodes CSVEGASGTNTQYF.

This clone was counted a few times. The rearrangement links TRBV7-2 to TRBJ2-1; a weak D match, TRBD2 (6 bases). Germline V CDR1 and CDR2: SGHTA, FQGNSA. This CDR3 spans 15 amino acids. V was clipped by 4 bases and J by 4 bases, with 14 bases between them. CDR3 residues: CASSSNSGDYNEQFF. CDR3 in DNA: TGTGCCAGCAGCTCTAATAGCGGCGATTACAATGAGCAGTTCTTC.

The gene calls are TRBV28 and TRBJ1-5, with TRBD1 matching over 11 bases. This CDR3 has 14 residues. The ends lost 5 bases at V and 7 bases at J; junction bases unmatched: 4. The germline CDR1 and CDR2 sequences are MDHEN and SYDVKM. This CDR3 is CASSGQGAWQPQHF. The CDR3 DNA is TGTGCCAGCAGTGGACAGGGGGCATGGCAGCCCCAGCATTTT. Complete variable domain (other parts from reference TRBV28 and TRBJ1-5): DVKVTQSSRYLVKRTGEKVFLECVQDMDHENMFWYRQDPGLGLRLIYFSYDVKMKEKGDIPEGYSVSREKKERFSLILESASTNQTSMYLCASSGQGAWQPQHFGDGTRLSIL.

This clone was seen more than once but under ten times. CDR3 sequence (DNA): TGTGCCAGCACCTCCGGTGATTCACCCCTCCACTTT. Its translation is CASTSGDSPLHF. This chain joins TRBV27 and TRBJ1-6; the D is unclear. Germline CDR1 is MNHEY and CDR2 is SMNVEV (reference sequence). Between the trimmed V and J ends, which lost 7 bases and 8 bases, there was a span of 9 bases. This CDR3 spans 12 amino acids.

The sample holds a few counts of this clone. The CDR3 sequence: CASSYRDRGQPQHF. The CDR3 nucleotides are TGTGCCAGCAGTTATCGGGACAGGGGTCAGCCCCAGCATTTT. This rearrangement joins TRBV6-5 to TRBJ1-5; 10 nucleotides line up with TRBD1. The CDR3 is 14 residues long. The V and J ends lost 3 bases and 6 bases, in that order; junction bases with no gene match: 2. CDR1 is MNHEY and CDR2 is SVGAGI in the germline V gene.

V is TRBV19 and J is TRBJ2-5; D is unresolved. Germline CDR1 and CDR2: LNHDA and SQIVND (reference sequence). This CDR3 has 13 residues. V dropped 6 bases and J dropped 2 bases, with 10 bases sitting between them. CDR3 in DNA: TGTGCCAGTAGGGCAGAAAATCAAGAGACCCAGTACTTC. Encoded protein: CASRAENQETQYF.

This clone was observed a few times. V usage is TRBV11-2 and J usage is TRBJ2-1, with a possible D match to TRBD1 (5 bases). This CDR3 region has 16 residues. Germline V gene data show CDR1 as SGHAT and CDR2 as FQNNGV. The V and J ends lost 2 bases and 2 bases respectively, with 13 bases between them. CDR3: CASSLMGQVAYNEQFF. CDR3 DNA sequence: TGTGCCAGCAGCTTAATGGGGCAGGTCGCCTACAATGAGCAGTTCTTC.

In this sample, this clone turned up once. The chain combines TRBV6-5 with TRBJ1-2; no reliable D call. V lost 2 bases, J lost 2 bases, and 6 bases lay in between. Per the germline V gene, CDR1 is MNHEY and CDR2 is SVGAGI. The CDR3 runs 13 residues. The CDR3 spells CASSYGRNYGYTF. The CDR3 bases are TGTGCCAGCAGTTACGGGAGGAACTATGGCTACACCTTC.

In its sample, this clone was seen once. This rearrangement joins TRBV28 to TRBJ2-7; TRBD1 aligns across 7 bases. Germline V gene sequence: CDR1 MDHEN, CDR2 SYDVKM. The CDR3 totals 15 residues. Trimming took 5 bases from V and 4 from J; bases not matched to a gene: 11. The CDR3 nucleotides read TGTGCCAGCAGTGGCAGACAGGGTCGGTCGTACGAGCAGTACTTC. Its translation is CASSGRQGRSYEQYF.

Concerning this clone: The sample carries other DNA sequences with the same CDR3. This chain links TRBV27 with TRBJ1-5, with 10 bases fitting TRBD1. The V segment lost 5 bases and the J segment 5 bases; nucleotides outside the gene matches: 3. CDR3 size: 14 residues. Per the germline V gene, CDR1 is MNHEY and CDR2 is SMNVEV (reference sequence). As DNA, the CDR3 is TGTGCCAGCAGTCTGGGGACAGGGGATCAGCCCCAGCATTTT. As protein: CASSLGTGDQPQHF.

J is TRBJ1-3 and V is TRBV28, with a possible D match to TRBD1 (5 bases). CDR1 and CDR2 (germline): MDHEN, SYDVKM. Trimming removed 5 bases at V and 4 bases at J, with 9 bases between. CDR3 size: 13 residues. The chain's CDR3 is CASSAQEGNTIYF. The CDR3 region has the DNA TGTGCCAGCAGTGCACAGGAGGGAAACACCATATATTTT.

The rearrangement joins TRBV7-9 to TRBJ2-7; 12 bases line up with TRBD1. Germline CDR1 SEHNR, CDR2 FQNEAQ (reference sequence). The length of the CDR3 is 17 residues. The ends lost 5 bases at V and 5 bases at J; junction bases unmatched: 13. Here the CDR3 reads CASSPVPGQGAFDEQYF. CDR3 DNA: TGTGCCAGCAGCCCCGTGCCGGGACAGGGGGCTTTCGACGAGCAGTACTTC.

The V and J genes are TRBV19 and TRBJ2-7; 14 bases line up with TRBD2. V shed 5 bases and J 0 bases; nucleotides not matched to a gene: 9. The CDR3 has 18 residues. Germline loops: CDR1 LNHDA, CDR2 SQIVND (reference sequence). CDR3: CASSAGLAGAESSYEQYF. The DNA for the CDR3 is TGTGCCAGTAGTGCGGGACTAGCGGGAGCCGAAAGCTCCTACGAGCAGTACTTC. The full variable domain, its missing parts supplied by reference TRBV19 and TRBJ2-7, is DGGITQSPKYLFRKEGQNVTLSCEQNLNHDAMYWYRQDPGQGLRLIYYSQIVNDFQKGDIAEGYSVSREKKESFPLTVTSAQKNPTAFYLCASSAGLAGAESSYEQYFGPGTRLTVT.

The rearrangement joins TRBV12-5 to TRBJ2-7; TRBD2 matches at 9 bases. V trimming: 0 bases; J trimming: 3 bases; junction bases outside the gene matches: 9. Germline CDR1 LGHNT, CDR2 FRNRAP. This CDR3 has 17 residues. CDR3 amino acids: CASGLVLGGRADYEQYF. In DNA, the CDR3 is TGTGCTAGTGGTTTGGTACTGGGCGGGAGGGCCGACTACGAGCAGTACTTC.

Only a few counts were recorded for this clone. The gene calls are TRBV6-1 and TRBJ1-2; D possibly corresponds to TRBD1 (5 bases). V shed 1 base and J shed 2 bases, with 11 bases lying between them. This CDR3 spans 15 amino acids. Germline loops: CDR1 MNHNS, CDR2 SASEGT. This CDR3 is CASSEGWGSNYGYTF. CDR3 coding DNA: TGTGCCAGCAGTGAAGGCTGGGGCTCCAACTATGGCTACACCTTC.

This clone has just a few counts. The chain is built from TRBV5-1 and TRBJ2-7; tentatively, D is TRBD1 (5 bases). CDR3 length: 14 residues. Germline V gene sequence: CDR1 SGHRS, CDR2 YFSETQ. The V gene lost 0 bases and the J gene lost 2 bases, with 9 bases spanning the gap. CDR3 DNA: TGCGCCAGCAGCTTGGCGACAGATACCTACGAGCAGTACTTC. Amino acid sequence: CASSLATDTYEQYF.